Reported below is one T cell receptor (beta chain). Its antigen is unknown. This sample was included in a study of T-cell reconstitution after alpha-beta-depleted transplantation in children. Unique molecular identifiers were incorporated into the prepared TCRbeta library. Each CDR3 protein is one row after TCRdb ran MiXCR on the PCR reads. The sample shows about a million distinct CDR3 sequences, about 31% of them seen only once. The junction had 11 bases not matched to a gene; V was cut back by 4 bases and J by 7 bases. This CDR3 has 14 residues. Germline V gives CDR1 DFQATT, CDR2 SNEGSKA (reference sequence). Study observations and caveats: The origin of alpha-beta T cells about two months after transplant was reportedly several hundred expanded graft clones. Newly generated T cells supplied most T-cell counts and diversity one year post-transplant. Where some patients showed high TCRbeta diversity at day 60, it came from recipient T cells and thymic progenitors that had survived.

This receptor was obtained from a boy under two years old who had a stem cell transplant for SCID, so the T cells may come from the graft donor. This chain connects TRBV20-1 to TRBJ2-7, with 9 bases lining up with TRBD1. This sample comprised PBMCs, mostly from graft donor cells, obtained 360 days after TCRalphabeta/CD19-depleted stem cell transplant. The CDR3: CSANSQGAGGEQYF. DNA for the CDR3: TGCAGTGCTAACTCACAGGGGGCTGGCGGGGAGCAGTACTTC.